This record concerns one T cell receptor beta chain sequence. Unique molecular identifiers were incorporated during preparation of the TCRbeta library. A single record per CDR3 protein comes from TCRdb applying MiXCR to the PCR reads. The repertoire consists of 580,000 or so distinct CDR3 sequences, with around 23% occurring once and the leading ten covering approximately 14%. These data come from a study of T-cell reconstitution after alpha-beta-depleted transplantation in children. CDR1 and CDR2 from the germline V gene are DFQATT and SNEGSKA (reference sequence). The length of the CDR3 is 13 residues. Trimming took off 3 bases at V and 6 bases at J, with 13 bases between the two ends.

The sequence derives from a boy in the first two years of life who had a stem cell transplant for acute myeloid leukemia, so the T cells may come from the graft donor. This material consisted of PBMCs, mostly from graft donor cells, taken 360 days after TCRalphabeta/CD19-depleted stem cell transplant. The chain is built from TRBV20-1 and TRBJ2-3, with D perhaps TRBD1 (6 bases). In nucleotides, the CDR3 is TGCAGTGCTAGCCCGACAGGCGTGGATACGCAGTATTTT. Encoded protein: CSASPTGVDTQYF.